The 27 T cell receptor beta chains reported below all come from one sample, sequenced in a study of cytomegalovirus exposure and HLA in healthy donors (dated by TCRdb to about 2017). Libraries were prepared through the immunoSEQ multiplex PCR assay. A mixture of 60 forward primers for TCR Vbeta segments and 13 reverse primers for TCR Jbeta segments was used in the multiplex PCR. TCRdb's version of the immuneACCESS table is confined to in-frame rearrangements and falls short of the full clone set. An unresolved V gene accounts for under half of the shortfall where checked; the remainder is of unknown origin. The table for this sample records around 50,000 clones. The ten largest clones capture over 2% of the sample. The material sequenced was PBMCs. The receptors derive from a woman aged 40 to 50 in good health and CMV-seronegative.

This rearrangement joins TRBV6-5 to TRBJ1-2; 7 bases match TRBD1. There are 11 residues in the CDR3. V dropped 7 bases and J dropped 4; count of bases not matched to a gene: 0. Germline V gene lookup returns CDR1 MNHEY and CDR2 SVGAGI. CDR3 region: CASTGGYGYTF. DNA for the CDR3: TGTGCCAGCACAGGGGGCTATGGCTACACCTTC.

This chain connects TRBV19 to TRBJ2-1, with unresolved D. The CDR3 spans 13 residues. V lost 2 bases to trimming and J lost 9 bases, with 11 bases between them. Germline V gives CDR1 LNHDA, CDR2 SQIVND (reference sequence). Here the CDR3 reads CASSIQASPEQFF. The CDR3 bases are TGTGCCAGTAGTATACAGGCAAGCCCTGAGCAGTTCTTC.

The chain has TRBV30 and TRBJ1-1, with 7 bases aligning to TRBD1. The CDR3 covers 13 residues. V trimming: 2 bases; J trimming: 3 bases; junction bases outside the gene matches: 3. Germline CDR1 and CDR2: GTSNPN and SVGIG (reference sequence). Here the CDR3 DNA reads TGTGCCTGGAGTCGACAGGGTGACACTGAAGCTTTCTTT. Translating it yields CAWSRQGDTEAFF.

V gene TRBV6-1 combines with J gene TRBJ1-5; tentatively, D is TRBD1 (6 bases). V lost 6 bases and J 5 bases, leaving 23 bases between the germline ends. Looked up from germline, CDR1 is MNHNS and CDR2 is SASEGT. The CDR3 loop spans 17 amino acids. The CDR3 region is CASSEPRGNPVDQPQHF. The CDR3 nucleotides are TGTGCCAGCAGCGAACCGAGGGGGAATCCGGTGGATCAGCCCCAGCATTTT.

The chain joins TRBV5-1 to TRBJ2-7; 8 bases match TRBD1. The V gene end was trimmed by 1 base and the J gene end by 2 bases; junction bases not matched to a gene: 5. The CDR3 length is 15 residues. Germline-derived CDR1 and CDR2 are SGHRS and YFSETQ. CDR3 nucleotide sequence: TGCGCCAGCAGCTTGACAGGGGGGCTAACCTACGAGCAGTACTTC. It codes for CASSLTGGLTYEQYF.

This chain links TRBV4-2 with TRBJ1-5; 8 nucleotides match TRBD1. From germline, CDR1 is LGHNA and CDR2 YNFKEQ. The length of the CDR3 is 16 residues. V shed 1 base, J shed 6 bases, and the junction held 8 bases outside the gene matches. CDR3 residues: CASSQVTGGQVQPQHF. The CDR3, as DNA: TGTGCCAGCAGCCAAGTCACAGGGGGACAGGTTCAGCCCCAGCATTTT.

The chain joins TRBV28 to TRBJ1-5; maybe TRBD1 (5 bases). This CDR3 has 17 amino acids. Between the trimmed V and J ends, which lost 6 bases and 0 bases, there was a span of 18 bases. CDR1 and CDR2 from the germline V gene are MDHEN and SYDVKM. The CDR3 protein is CASSASDSIYSNQPQHF. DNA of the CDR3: TGTGCCAGCAGCGCGTCCGACAGCATTTATAGCAATCAGCCCCAGCATTTT.

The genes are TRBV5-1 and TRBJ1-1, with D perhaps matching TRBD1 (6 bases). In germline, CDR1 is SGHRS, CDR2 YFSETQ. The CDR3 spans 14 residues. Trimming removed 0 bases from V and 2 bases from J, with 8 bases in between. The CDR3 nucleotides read TGCGCCAGCAGCTTGGACAGGGCTAACACTGAAGCTTTCTTT. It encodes CASSLDRANTEAFF.

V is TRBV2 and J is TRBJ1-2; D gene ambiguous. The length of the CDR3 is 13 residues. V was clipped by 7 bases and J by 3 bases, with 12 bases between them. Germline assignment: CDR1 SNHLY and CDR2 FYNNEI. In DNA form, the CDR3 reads TGTGCCAGCATTCCCGGGCGGGACTATGGCTACACCTTC. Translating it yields CASIPGRDYGYTF.

CDR3 bases: TGCGCCAGCAGCTTGGGACAGGGAGACTACGAGCAGTACTTC. Amino acids: CASSLGQGDYEQYF. The V call is TRBV5-1, the J call TRBJ2-7, with 7 bases lining up with TRBD1. Germline CDR1 is SGHRS and CDR2 is YFSETQ. This CDR3 region has 14 residues. After removal of 0 bases from V and 3 bases from J, the junction contained 3 bases not matched to a gene.

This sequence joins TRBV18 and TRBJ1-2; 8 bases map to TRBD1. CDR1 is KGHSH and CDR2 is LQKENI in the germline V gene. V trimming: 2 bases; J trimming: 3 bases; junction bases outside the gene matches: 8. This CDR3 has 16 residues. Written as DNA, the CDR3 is TGTGCCAGCTCACCAATGCACGGACAGGGTGACTATGGCTACACCTTC. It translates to CASSPMHGQGDYGYTF. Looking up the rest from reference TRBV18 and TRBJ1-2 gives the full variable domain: NAGVMQNPRHLVRRRGQEARLRCSPMKGHSHVYWYRQLPEEGLKFMVYLQKENIIDESGMPKERFSAEFPKEGPSILRIQQVVRGDSAAYFCASSPMHGQGDYGYTFGSGTRLTVV.

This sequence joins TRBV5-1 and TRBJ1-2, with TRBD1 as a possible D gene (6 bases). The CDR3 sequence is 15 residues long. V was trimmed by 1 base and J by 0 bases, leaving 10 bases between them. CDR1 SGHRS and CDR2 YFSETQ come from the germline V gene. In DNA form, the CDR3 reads TGCGCCAGCAGCTTGCAGACAGGACCTAACTATGGCTACACCTTC. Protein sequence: CASSLQTGPNYGYTF. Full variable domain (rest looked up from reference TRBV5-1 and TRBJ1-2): KAGVTQTPRYLIKTRGQQVTLSCSPISGHRSVSWYQQTPGQGLQFLFEYFSETQRNKGNFPGRFSGRQFSNSRSEMNVSTLELGDSALYLCASSLQTGPNYGYTFGSGTRLTVV.

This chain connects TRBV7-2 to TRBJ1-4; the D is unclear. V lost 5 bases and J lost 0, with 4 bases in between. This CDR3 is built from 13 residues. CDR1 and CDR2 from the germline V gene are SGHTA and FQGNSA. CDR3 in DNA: TGTGCCAGCAGCCCATCAACTAATGAAAAACTGTTTTTT. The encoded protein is CASSPSTNEKLFF.

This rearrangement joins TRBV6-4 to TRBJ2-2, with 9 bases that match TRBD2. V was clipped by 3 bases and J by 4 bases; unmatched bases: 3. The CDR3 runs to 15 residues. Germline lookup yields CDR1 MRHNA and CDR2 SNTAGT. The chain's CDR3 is CASSEYSGSTGELFF. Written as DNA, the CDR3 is TGTGCCAGCAGTGAATATAGCGGGAGCACCGGGGAGCTGTTTTTT.

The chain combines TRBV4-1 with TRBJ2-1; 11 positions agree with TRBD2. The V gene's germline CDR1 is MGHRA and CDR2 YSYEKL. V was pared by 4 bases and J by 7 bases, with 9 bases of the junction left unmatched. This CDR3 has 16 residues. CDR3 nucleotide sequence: TGCGCCAGCAGCCTAAGTAGCGGGAGGGCTATAAATGAGCAGTTCTTC. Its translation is CASSLSSGRAINEQFF.

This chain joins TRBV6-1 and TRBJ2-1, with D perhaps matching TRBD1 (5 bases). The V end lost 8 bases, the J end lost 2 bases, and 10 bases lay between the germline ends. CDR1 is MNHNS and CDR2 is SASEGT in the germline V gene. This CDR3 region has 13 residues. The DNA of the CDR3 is TGTGCCAGCCGGACACGCGCCTACAATGAGCAGTTCTTC. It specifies CASRTRAYNEQFF.

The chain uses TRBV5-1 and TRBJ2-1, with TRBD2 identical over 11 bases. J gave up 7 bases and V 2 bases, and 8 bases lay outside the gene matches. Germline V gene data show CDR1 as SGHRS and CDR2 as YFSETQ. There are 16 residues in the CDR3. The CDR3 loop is CASSFIAGGPRNEQFF. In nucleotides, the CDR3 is TGCGCCAGCAGCTTCATAGCGGGAGGGCCTAGAAATGAGCAGTTCTTC.

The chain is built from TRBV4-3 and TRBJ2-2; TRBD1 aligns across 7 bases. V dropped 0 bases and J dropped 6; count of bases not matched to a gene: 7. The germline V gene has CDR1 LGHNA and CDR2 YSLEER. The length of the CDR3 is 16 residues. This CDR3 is CASSQDGGTGAGELFF. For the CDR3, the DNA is TGCGCCAGCAGCCAAGATGGGGGCACAGGGGCCGGGGAGCTGTTTTTT.

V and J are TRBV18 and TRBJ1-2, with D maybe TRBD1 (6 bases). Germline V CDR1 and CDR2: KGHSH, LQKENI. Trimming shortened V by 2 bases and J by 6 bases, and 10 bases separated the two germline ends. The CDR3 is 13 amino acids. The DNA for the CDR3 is TGTGCCAGCTCACCAAACAGGGAAGATGGCTACACCTTC. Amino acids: CASSPNREDGYTF.

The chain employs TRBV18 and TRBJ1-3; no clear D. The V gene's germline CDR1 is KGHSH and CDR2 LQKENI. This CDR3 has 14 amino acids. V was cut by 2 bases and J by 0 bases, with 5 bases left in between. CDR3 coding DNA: TGTGCCAGCTCACCAGCTAGCTCTGGAAACACCATATATTTT. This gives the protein CASSPASSGNTIYF.

The DNA of the CDR3 is TGCGCCAGCAGCTTGGTAGCGGGGGGATCCTACGAGCAGTACTTC. It codes for CASSLVAGGSYEQYF. This chain connects TRBV5-1 to TRBJ2-7, with 10 positions matching TRBD2. The V segment lost 0 bases and the J segment 1 base; nucleotides outside the gene matches: 1. In germline, CDR1 is SGHRS, CDR2 YFSETQ. The CDR3 runs to 15 residues.

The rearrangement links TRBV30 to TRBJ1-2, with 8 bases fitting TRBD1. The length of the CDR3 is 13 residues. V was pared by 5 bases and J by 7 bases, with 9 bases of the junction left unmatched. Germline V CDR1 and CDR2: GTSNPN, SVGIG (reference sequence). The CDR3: CAWGRDRPRGYTF. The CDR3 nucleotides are TGTGCCTGGGGCCGGGACAGGCCCCGTGGCTACACCTTC.

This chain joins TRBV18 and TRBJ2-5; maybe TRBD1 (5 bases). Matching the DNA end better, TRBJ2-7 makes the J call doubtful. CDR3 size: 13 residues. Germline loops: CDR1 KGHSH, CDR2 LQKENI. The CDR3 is CASSVTDSYEQYF. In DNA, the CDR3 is TGTGCCAGCTCAGTGACAGATTCCTACGAGCAGTACTTC.

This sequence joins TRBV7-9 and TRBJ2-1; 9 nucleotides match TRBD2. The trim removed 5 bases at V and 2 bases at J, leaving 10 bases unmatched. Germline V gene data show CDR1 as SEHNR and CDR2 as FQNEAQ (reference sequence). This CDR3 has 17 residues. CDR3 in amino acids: CASSPLGSGGTYNEQFF. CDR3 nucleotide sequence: TGTGCCAGCAGCCCACTTGGTAGCGGGGGAACCTACAATGAGCAGTTCTTC.

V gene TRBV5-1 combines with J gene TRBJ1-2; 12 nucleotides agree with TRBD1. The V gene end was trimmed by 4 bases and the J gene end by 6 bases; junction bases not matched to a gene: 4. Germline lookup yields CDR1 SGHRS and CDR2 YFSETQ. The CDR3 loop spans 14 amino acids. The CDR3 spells CASSLGTGGDGYTF. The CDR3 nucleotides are TGCGCCAGCAGCCTCGGGACAGGGGGCGATGGCTACACCTTC.

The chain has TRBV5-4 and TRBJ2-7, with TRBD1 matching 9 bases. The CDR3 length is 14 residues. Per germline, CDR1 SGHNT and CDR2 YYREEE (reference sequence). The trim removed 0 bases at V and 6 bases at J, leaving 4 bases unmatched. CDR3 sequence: CASSLGDRVVEQYF. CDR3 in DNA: TGTGCCAGCAGCTTGGGGGACAGGGTGGTCGAGCAGTACTTC.

The CDR3 DNA follows: TGCGCCAGCAGCTTGCTAGCGGGAGGGCCCCTCTCCTACGAGCAGTACTTC. It codes for CASSLLAGGPLSYEQYF. This chain links TRBV5-1 with TRBJ2-7; the match to TRBD2 covers 12 bases. The CDR3 totals 17 residues. Losses at the gene ends were 1 base for V and 0 bases for J; bases not matched to a gene: 5. Germline CDR1 is SGHRS and CDR2 is YFSETQ.